The T cell receptor beta chain under discussion was sequenced for a study of blood T cell dynamics during melanoma immunotherapy. Looked up from germline, CDR1 is SGHAT and CDR2 is FQNNGV. Losses at the gene ends were 3 bases for V and 0 bases for J; bases not matched to a gene: 1. This CDR3 is built from 15 residues. This clone showed up just once. This table comes from immunoSEQ multiplex PCR, and its TCRdb copy is limited to in-frame clones, with some not included. Of some 9,900 clones in the sample, 88% were seen once. Time point indicated: pre-treatment baseline. Apart from two fast progressors, RECIST 1.1 response was judged 12 weeks post-infusion.

This chain connects TRBV11-2 to TRBJ1-3; 8 bases are a match to TRBD1. Sequencing used blood, obtained from a patient treated with checkpoint blockade. This clonotype was sampled from a human donor with melanoma. The CDR3 sequence: CASSFGQGSGNTIYF. The CDR3 DNA sequence: TGTGCCAGCAGCTTCGGACAGGGCTCTGGAAACACCATATATTTT.